The rows below give T cell receptor beta chains drawn from one sample of a study of sequential checkpoint blockade in melanoma. Profiled with immunoSEQ multiplex PCR; TCRdb holds only in-frame clones, not every one. The repertoire consists of 15,000 to 20,000 clones, with under 80% occurring once and the leading ten covering approximately 12%. Sequences were derived from CD8+ T cells sorted from blood (inferred from file names), sampled from a patient given nivolumab and ipilimumab in sequence. The receptors here all came from a human donor with melanoma. Both conserved end residues are part of each CDR3. A D gene is named only where the DNA matches it firmly. Not every row has a clone size; where given, it reads once, few, many or a size class.

J | size | V | D | CDR3 | DNA
TRBJ1-1 | few | TRBV7-9 | NA | CASSLARGNTEAFF | TGTGCCAGCAGCTTAGCACGGGGGAACACTGAAGCTTTCTTT
TRBJ2-3 | few | TRBV9 | NA | CASSVEGGTRTDTQYF | TGTGCCAGCAGCGTAGAGGGCGGGACTCGCACAGATACGCAGTATTTT
TRBJ1-1 | NA | TRBV23-1 | TRBD1 | CASSQSHGQGARVNTEAFF | TGCGCCAGCAGTCAATCCCATGGACAGGGGGCTCGTGTGAACACTGAAGCTTTCTTT
TRBJ1-4 | NA | TRBV13 | NA | CASSQMDRGTNEKLFF | TGTGCCAGCAGCCAAATGGATCGGGGAACTAATGAAAAACTGTTTTTT
TRBJ2-1 | NA | TRBV9 | TRBD2 | CASSVTGLAGGPVEQFF | TGTGCCAGCAGCGTAACAGGGCTAGCGGGGGGGCCAGTTGAGCAGTTCTTC
TRBJ1-5 | NA | TRBV30 | TRBD1 | CACQPFGQGARNQPQHF | TGTGCCTGCCAACCCTTCGGGCAGGGGGCTCGCAATCAGCCCCAGCATTTT
TRBJ2-5 | once | TRBV5-1 | NA | CASSSRVEETQYF | TGCGCCAGCAGCTCCAGGGTCGAGGAGACCCAGTACTTC
TRBJ2-1 | NA | TRBV6-5 | NA | CASSSLRGGYNEQFF | TGTGCCAGCAGTTCCCTTAGGGGGGGTTACAATGAGCAGTTCTTC
TRBJ2-1 | NA | TRBV7-2 | TRBD2 | CASRPTSGRAAYNEQFF | TGTGCCAGCAGACCGACTAGCGGGAGGGCGGCCTACAATGAGCAGTTCTTC
TRBJ2-3 | NA | TRBV7-6 | NA | CASSLRQGSTDTQYF | TGTGCCAGCAGCTTAAGGCAGGGCAGCACAGATACGCAGTATTTT
TRBJ1-2 | NA | TRBV18 | NA | CASSPPTGIRNYGYTF | TGTGCCAGCTCACCACCGACGGGAATCCGTAACTATGGCTACACCTTC
TRBJ2-7 | NA | TRBV7-9 | TRBD1 | CASSSSTGLREQYF | TGTGCCAGCAGCTCCTCGACAGGGCTACGCGAGCAGTACTTC
TRBJ1-6 | NA | TRBV18 | NA | CASSHFEGFDSPLHF | TGTGCCAGCTCACATTTCGAGGGTTTTGATTCACCCCTCCACTTT
TRBJ2-7 | NA | TRBV27 | TRBD1 | CASSLGQGTYEQYF | TGTGCCAGCAGTTTAGGACAGGGAACCTACGAGCAGTACTTC
TRBJ2-3 | few | TRBV11-2 | TRBD2 | CASRRTSGTSSTDTQYF | TGTGCCAGCAGGCGGACTAGCGGGACCTCTAGCACAGATACGCAGTATTTT
TRBJ1-2 | NA | TRBV13 | TRBD1 | CASSQTGEYGYTF | TGTGCCAGCAGCCAGACAGGGGAATATGGCTACACCTTC
TRBJ1-2 | NA | TRBV27 | TRBD1 | CASSPNWTGAYGYTF | TGTGCCAGCAGCCCCAATTGGACAGGGGCCTATGGCTACACCTTC
TRBJ2-2 | once | TRBV18 | NA | CASSPTGGELFF | TGTGCCAGCTCACCAACAGGTGGGGAGCTGTTTTTT
TRBJ2-2 | once | TRBV11-2 | TRBD2 | CASSFSGRDTGELFF | TGTGCCAGCAGCTTCTCAGGGAGGGATACCGGGGAGCTGTTTTTT
TRBJ1-6 | NA | TRBV5-5 | NA | CASSLGGGMETHNSPLHF | TGTGCCAGCAGCTTGGGAGGGGGAATGGAAACCCATAATTCACCCCTCCACTTT
TRBJ2-2 | NA | TRBV11-3 | NA | CASSLEGLGATGELFF | TGTGCCAGCAGCTTAGAAGGCCTTGGGGCCACCGGGGAGCTGTTTTTT
TRBJ2-7 | NA | TRBV10-2 | NA | CASSEIGDYEQYF | TGCGCCAGCAGTGAGATAGGGGACTACGAGCAGTACTTC
TRBJ1-1 | NA | TRBV11-1 | NA | CASRTQNGVGTEAFF | TGTGCCAGCAGAACCCAGAACGGGGTGGGCACTGAAGCTTTCTTT
TRBJ2-5 | NA | TRBV18 | NA | CASSPPRLGEVETQYF | TGTGCCAGCTCACCCCCGCGTTTAGGGGAGGTAGAGACCCAGTACTTC
TRBJ1-1 | NA | TRBV5-1 | NA | CASSFSLLSGGEAFF | TGCGCCAGCAGCTTCTCCCTACTCTCGGGTGGCGAAGCTTTCTTT
TRBJ2-5 | NA | TRBV9 | TRBD1 | CASSVVQGGKETQYF | TGTGCCAGCAGCGTTGTACAGGGGGGAAAAGAGACCCAGTACTTC
TRBJ2-4 | NA | TRBV4-2 | NA | CASSQDQIAQAKNIQYF | TGTGCCAGCAGCCAAGATCAGATAGCCCAAGCCAAAAACATTCAGTACTTC
TRBJ1-3 | NA | TRBV15 | TRBD1 | CATEGQDSGNTIYF | TGTGCCACAGAAGGACAGGACTCTGGAAACACCATATATTTT
TRBJ2-7 | NA | TRBV5-5 | TRBD2 | CASSLTSGTTYEQYF | TGTGCCAGCAGCTTGACGAGCGGGACGACCTACGAGCAGTACTTC
TRBJ2-1 | NA | TRBV4-3 | TRBD2 | CASSQGLAGSPFF | TGCGCCAGCAGCCAGGGACTAGCGGGGAGCCCGTTCTTC
TRBJ2-1 | NA | TRBV7-2 | TRBD2 | CASSPSGSEQFF | TGTGCCAGCAGCCCTAGCGGGAGTGAGCAGTTCTTC
TRBJ2-7 | once | TRBV9 | TRBD2 | CASSPTSGLAVEQYF | TGTGCCAGCAGCCCAACGTCGGGACTAGCGGTCGAGCAGTACTTC
TRBJ2-7 | NA | TRBV5-1 | NA | CASGPWDNLYEQYF | TGCGCCAGCGGCCCGTGGGACAACCTCTACGAGCAGTACTTC
TRBJ1-2 | NA | TRBV27 | NA | CASSSSGGHGYGYTF | TGTGCCAGCAGTTCCTCTGGGGGCCATGGTTATGGCTACACCTTC
TRBJ2-7 | NA | TRBV14 | NA | CASSQELYRVEYF | TGTGCCAGCAGCCAAGAGCTCTACAGGGTTGAGTACTTC
TRBJ2-7 | NA | TRBV20-1 | NA | CSARDSWEQYF | TGCAGTGCTAGAGATAGTTGGGAGCAGTACTTC
TRBJ1-1 | NA | TRBV5-6 | NA | CASSFRGNTEAFF | TGTGCCAGCAGCTTTCGGGGGAACACTGAAGCTTTCTTT
TRBJ1-6 | medium-sized | TRBV9 | TRBD1 | CASSVGTGSEYNSPLHF | TGTGCCAGCAGCGTAGGGACAGGGTCGGAGTATAATTCACCCCTCCACTTT
TRBJ1-1 | NA | TRBV5-6 | TRBD1 | CASSWPGGETEAFF | TGTGCCAGCAGCTGGCCAGGGGGCGAAACTGAAGCTTTCTTT
TRBJ2-7 | NA | TRBV7-9 | TRBD1 | CASSLGQVELNF | TGTGCCAGCAGCTTGGGACAGGTAGAACTAAACTTC
TRBJ2-5 | NA | TRBV23-1 | NA | CKGQETQYF | TGTAAGGGGCAAGAGACCCAGTACTTC
TRBJ2-1 | NA | TRBV5-6 | NA | CASSPGVNEQFF | TGTGCCAGCAGCCCCGGGGTTAATGAGCAGTTCTTC
TRBJ2-7 | NA | TRBV18 | NA | CASSDGVYEQYF | TGTGCCAGCTCAGACGGAGTCTACGAGCAGTACTTC
TRBJ2-2 | NA | TRBV9 | NA | CASTYHPNTGELFF | TGTGCCAGCACCTATCACCCGAACACCGGGGAGCTGTTTTTT
TRBJ2-1 | NA | TRBV7-6 | TRBD2 | CASSDLAGEYNEQFF | TGTGCCAGCAGCGACCTAGCGGGAGAGTACAATGAGCAGTTCTTC
TRBJ1-1 | NA | TRBV4-3 | TRBD1 | CASSQDFPGQGEAFF | TGCGCCAGCAGCCAAGACTTCCCGGGACAGGGGGAAGCTTTCTTT
TRBJ1-4 | NA | TRBV7-6 | NA | CASSLSSATNEKLFF | TGTGCCAGCAGCTTGAGTTCCGCAACTAATGAAAAACTGTTTTTT
TRBJ2-7 | NA | TRBV7-9 | TRBD2 | CASSSSGSYEQYF | TGTGCCAGCAGCTCTAGCGGGAGCTACGAGCAGTACTTC
TRBJ2-7 | once | TRBV9 | NA | CASNEADSSYEQYF | TGTGCCAGCAACGAAGCGGACAGCTCCTACGAGCAGTACTTC
TRBJ2-1 | NA | TRBV5-1 | TRBD2 | CASSFRLSGRNEQFF | TGCGCCAGCAGCTTTCGTCTTAGCGGGAGAAATGAGCAGTTCTTC
TRBJ2-3 | few | TRBV7-8 | NA | CASSLEWAVTGERDTDTQYF | TGTGCCAGCAGCTTAGAGTGGGCTGTAACGGGGGAAAGGGACACAGATACGCAGTATTTT
TRBJ1-2 | NA | TRBV2 | NA | CASSEVLREDGYTF | TGTGCCAGCAGTGAAGTTCTCCGGGAGGATGGCTACACCTTC
TRBJ2-1 | NA | TRBV19 | TRBD2 | CASSIGTSGYNEQFF | TGTGCCAGTAGTATAGGGACTAGCGGCTACAATGAGCAGTTCTTC
TRBJ1-1 | NA | TRBV28 | TRBD1 | CAGQETIMNTEAFF | TGTGCCGGACAGGAGACGATAATGAACACTGAAGCTTTCTTT
TRBJ1-1 | NA | TRBV27 | TRBD1 | CASSPDRVNTEAFF | TGTGCCAGCAGTCCCGACAGGGTTAACACTGAAGCTTTCTTT
TRBJ1-1 | once | TRBV5-5 | TRBD1 | CASSLTGGLAFF | TGTGCCAGCAGCTTGACAGGGGGCCTAGCTTTCTTT
TRBJ1-2 | NA | TRBV5-4 | TRBD1 | CASSFTGDRGYTF | TGTGCCAGCAGCTTTACAGGGGATCGAGGCTACACCTTC
TRBJ2-5 | NA | TRBV9 | TRBD2 | CASSTGGQETQYF | TGTGCCAGCAGTACGGGGGGCCAAGAGACCCAGTACTTC
TRBJ1-1 | NA | TRBV13 | NA | CASSLEEVLQGGTEAFF | TGTGCCAGCAGCTTAGAGGAGGTGTTGCAGGGAGGAACTGAAGCTTTCTTT